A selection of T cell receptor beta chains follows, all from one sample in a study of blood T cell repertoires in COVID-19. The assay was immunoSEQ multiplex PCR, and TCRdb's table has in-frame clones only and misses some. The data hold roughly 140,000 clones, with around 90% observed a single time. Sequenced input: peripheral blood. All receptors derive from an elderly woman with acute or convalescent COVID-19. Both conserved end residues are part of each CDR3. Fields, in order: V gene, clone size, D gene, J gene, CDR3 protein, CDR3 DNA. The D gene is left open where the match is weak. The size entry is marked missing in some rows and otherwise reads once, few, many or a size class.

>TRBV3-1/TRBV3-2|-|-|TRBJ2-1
CASSQGPYNEQFF
TGTGCCAGCAGCCAAGGGCCGTACAATGAGCAGTTCTTC
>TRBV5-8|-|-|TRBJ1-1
CASSLGLRAFF
TGTGCCAGCAGCTTGGGACTAAGAGCTTTCTTT
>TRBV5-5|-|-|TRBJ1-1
CASSLVGDTEAFF
TGTGCCAGCAGCTTGGTAGGGGACACTGAAGCTTTCTTT
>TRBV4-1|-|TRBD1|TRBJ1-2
CASSQDRGQAAF
TGCGCCAGCAGCCAAGACAGGGGGCAAGCAGCCTTC
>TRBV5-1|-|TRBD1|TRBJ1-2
CASSFDPGQAYGYTF
TGCGCCAGCAGCTTCGACCCGGGACAGGCCTATGGCTACACCTTC
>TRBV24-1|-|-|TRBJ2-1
CATSPSGSYNEQFF
TGTGCCACCAGTCCCTCGGGTTCCTACAATGAGCAGTTCTTC
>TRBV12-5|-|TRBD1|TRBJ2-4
CASGLPDREEDKNIQYF
TGTGCTAGTGGTTTACCGGACAGGGAGGAGGATAAAAACATTCAGTACTTC
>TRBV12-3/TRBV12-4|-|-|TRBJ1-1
CASSLDREAFF
TGTGCCAGCAGTTTAGACAGGGAAGCTTTCTTT
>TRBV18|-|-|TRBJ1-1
CASSLRDSVGTEAFF
TGTGCCAGCTCCTTAAGGGACTCGGTGGGGACTGAAGCTTTCTTT
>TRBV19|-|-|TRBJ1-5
CASSIGYYNQPQHF
TGTGCCAGTAGTATAGGTTACTACAATCAGCCCCAGCATTTT
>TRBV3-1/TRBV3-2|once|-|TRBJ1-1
CASSQVRDTEAFF
TGTGCCAGCAGCCAAGTGCGCGACACTGAAGCTTTCTTT
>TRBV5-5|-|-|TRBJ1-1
CASSSYLKAGSTEAFF
TGTGCCAGCAGCTCGTATCTAAAAGCGGGGAGCACTGAAGCTTTCTTT
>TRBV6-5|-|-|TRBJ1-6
CASSYPSGLVNSPLHF
TGTGCCAGCAGTTATCCATCGGGGTTGGTCAATTCACCCCTCCACTTT
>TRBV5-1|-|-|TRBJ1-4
CASSLQGGTTNEKLFF
TGCGCCAGCAGCCTGCAGGGAGGTACGACTAATGAAAAACTGTTTTTT
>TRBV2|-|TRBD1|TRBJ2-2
CASSTDRGRTGELFF
TGTGCCAGCAGTACGGACAGGGGGCGCACCGGGGAGCTGTTTTTT
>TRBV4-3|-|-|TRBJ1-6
CASSRKPSSYNSPLHF
TGCGCCAGCAGCCGAAAGCCTAGCTCCTATAATTCACCCCTCCACTTT
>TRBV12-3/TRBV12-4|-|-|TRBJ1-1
CASSSRITEAFF
TGTGCCAGCAGCTCTAGGATCACTGAAGCTTTCTTT
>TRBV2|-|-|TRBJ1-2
CASRTGLRGYTF
TGTGCCAGTAGAACGGGACTTCGGGGCTACACCTTC
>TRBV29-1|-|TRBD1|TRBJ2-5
CSVEAAGGGVQYF
TGCAGCGTTGAGGCCGCAGGGGGCGGGGTCCAGTACTTC
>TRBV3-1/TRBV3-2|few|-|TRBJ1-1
CASSQAVNTEAFF
TGTGCCAGCAGCCAGGCAGTGAACACTGAAGCTTTCTTT
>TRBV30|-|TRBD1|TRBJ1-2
CAWRPSGQTYYGYTF
TGTGCCTGGAGACCATCGGGACAGACCTACTATGGCTACACCTTC
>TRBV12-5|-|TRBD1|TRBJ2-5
CASGSGTGGVGETQYF
TGTGCTAGTGGTTCCGGGACAGGGGGCGTGGGGGAGACCCAGTACTTC
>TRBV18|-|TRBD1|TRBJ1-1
CASSLGTGDTEAFF
TGTGCCAGCTCACTCGGGACAGGGGACACTGAAGCTTTCTTT
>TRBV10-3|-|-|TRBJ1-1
CAISEFQGREVNTEAFF
TGTGCCATCAGTGAATTTCAGGGGCGCGAAGTGAACACTGAAGCTTTCTTT
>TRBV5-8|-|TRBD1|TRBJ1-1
CASSQTGTGYEAFF
TGTGCCAGCAGCCAGACCGGGACAGGCTATGAAGCTTTCTTT
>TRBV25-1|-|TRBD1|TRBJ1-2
CASSWTGTDGYTF
TGTGCCAGCAGTTGGACAGGGACGGATGGCTACACCTTC
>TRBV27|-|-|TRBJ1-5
CASSSGLRNQPQHF
TGTGCCAGCAGTTCTGGACTCCGCAATCAGCCCCAGCATTTT
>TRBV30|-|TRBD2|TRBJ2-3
CAWTGGSTDTQYF
TGTGCCTGGACGGGGGGGAGCACAGATACGCAGTATTTT
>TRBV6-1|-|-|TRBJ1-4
CASSEGQPTTNEKLFF
TGTGCCAGCAGTGAGGGACAACCAACAACTAATGAAAAACTGTTTTTT
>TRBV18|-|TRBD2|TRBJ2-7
CASSSGTSSYEQYF
TGTGCCAGCTCATCAGGGACTAGCTCCTACGAGCAGTACTTC
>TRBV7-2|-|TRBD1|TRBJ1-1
CASSFFPGQRNTEAFF
TGTGCCAGCAGCTTCTTCCCGGGACAGAGGAACACTGAAGCTTTCTTT
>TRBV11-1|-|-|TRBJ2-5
CASSPKTPFQETQYF
TGTGCCAGCAGCCCTAAGACTCCCTTCCAAGAGACCCAGTACTTC
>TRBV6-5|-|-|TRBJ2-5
CASRRGLLQETQYF
TGTGCCAGCCGGAGGGGGCTCTTACAGGAGACCCAGTACTTC
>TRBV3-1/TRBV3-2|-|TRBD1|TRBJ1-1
CASNPTGDGTEAFF
TGTGCCAGCAATCCTACAGGGGACGGCACTGAAGCTTTCTTT
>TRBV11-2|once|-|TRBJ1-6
CASSPTNQGTALHF
TGTGCCAGCAGCCCCACAAATCAGGGGACGGCCCTCCACTTT
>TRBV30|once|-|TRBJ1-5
CAWTAGAGQPQHF
TGTGCCTGGACGGCGGGGGCCGGTCAGCCCCAGCATTTT
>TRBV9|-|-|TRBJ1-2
CASSVELPGGYGYTF
TGTGCCAGCAGCGTAGAGCTCCCCGGGGGCTATGGCTACACCTTC
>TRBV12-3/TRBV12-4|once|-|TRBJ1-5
CASSFARQPQHF
TGTGCCAGCAGTTTTGCGCGACAGCCCCAGCATTTT
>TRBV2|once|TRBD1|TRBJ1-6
CASKQGSGTNSPLHF
TGTGCCAGCAAACAGGGGAGCGGAACAAATTCACCCCTCCACTTT
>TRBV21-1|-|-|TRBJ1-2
CASSKVRGQWHYGYTF
TGTGCCAGCAGCAAAGTTCGAGGACAGTGGCACTATGGCTACACCTTC
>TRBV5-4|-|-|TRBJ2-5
CASSAFDQGETQYF
TGTGCCAGCAGCGCCTTTGATCAGGGAGAGACCCAGTACTTC
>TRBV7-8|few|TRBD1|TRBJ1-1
CASSVRDRGPVNTEAFF
TGTGCCAGCAGCGTCCGGGACAGGGGGCCCGTGAACACTGAAGCTTTCTTT
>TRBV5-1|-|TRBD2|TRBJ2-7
CASSFASPIAGGAYEQYF
TGCGCCAGCAGCTTTGCGTCCCCTATAGCGGGGGGGGCCTACGAGCAGTACTTC
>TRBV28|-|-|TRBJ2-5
CASSLEVLRTQYF
TGTGCCAGCAGTTTAGAGGTTCTTAGGACCCAGTACTTC
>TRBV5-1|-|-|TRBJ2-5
CASSWTGLLAETQYF
TGCGCCAGCAGCTGGACGGGACTCCTAGCGGAGACCCAGTACTTC
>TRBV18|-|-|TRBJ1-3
CASSPLGTGNTIYF
TGTGCCAGCTCACCACTCGGGACTGGAAACACCATATATTTT